This T cell receptor beta chain is drawn from a study of blood T cell repertoires in COVID-19 (dated by TCRdb to the early 2020s). General notes on the study: The collaborator samples originated in the United States, Italy and Spain and spanned the acute and convalescent phases of COVID-19. The material from the prospective study consisted of cDNA or gDNA derived from T cells, B-cell-depleted T cells, or PBMCs. Deeply sampled blood TCRbeta repertoires from subjects exposed to, actively infected with, or recovered from COVID-19 were included in the dataset. The repertoires were made available in a free public database intended to serve as a resource for research on the immune response to SARS-CoV-2. The samples were drawn from the first 160 participants of the ongoing ImmuneRACE study and from 1,254 subjects provided by 6 global collaborators. Nearly every sample came with metadata listing a de-identified subject ID, COVID-19 status, age in years and sex. Where HLA class I and class II types were available, the types were taken from metadata supplied by the sample provider, not from assay-based typing. Results the study describes overall, beyond this receptor: Clinical and demographic metadata were provided uncurated, with the amount varying by source and participant.

For this clone: Its specific antigen is unknown. No quality values exist for individual bases; no much larger clone is one base distant.

TCRbeta CDR3 regions were amplified from genomic DNA by means of the immunoSEQ Assay, a bias-controlled multiplex PCR. The authors' analysis ran thus. The number of nucleated cells in each sample was estimated from the amplification of reference gene primers within the assay. To quantify the absolute abundance of each unique TCRbeta CDR3 rearrangement, sequence reads were collapsed and filtered. Productive Simpson clonality was computed per sample as the square root of Simpson's diversity index over productive rearrangements. The clones in this table, taken by TCRdb from immuneACCESS, are in-frame only. Not every clone is retained; where verified, under half of the shortfall comes from an unresolved V gene, and the cause of the rest is unknown. For V, J and clone size, that table is used; D and trimming come from the DNA. The sample has 200,000 to 250,000 clones on record, around nine tenths of them singletons. Around 2.9% of the sample is held by the ten biggest clonotypes.

CDR1 is given as GTSNPN and CDR2 as SVGIG, both from the germline V gene (reference sequence). V is shortened by 2 bases, J by 5 bases, and the region joining them spans 12 bases. The CDR3 holds 13 amino acids from the cysteine to the phenylalanine. The sequence is cut down to CDR3 DNA, 39 bases in frame from base 1. Each collaborating institution followed its own protocols to collect whole blood in K2EDTA tubes. For TCRbeta analysis, collaborators shipped samples as frozen whole blood, isolated PBMCs, or DNA extracted from either of those sample types. The clonotype was recovered from a woman aged 55 to 70 with acute or convalescent COVID-19. Recombination connected TRBV30 to TRBJ1-1; tentative D gene TRBD1, with 6 bases matching. The sample consisted of peripheral blood. The bases read TGTGCCTGGAGTAAGGGGGTTGGGACTGAAGCTTTCTTT. Translated, it gives CAWSKGVGTEAFF.